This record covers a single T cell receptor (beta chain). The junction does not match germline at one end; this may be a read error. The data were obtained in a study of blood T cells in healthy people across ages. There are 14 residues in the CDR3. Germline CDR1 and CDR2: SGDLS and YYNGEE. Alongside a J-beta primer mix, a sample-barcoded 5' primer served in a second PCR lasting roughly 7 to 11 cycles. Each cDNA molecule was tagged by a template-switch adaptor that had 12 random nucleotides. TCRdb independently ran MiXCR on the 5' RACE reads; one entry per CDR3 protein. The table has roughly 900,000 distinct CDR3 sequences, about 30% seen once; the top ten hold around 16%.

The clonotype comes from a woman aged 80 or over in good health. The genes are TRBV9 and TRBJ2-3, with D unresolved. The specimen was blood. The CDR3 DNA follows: TGTGCCGGCAGCGTATCGGAGTGGACAGATACGCAGTATTTT. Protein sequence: CAGSVSEWTDTQYF.